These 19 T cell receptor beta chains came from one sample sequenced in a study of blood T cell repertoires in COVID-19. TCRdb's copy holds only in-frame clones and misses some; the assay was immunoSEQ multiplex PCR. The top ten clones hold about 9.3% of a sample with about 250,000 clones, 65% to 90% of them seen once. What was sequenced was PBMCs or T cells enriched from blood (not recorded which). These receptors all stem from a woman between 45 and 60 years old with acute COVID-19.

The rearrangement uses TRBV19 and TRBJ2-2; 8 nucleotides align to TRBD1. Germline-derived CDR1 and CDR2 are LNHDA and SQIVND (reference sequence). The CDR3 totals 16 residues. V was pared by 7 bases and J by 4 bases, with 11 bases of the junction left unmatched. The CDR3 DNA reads TGTGCCAGTACCCCGGACAGGGCGGTGAGCACCGGGGAGCTGTTTTTT. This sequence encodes CASTPDRAVSTGELFF.

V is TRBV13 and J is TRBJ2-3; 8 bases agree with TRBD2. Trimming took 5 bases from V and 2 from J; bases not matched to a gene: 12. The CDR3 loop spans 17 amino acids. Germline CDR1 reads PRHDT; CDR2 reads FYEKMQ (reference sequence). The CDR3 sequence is CASSPAGLAGNTDTQYF. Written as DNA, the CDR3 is TGTGCCAGCAGCCCGGCCGGGCTAGCGGGCAACACAGATACGCAGTATTTT.

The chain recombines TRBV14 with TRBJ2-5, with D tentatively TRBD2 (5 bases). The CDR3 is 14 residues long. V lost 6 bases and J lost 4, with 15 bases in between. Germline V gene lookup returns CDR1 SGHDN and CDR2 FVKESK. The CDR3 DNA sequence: TGTGCCAGCAGAGAGGGCCTTTCGGTAGAGACCCAGTACTTC. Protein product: CASREGLSVETQYF.

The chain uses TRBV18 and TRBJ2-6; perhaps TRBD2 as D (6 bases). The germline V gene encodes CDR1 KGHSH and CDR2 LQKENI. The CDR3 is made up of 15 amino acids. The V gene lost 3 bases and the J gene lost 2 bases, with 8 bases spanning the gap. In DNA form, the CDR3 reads TGTGCCAGCTCACCGGCGGGAACTGGGGCCAACGTCCTGACTTTC. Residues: CASSPAGTGANVLTF.

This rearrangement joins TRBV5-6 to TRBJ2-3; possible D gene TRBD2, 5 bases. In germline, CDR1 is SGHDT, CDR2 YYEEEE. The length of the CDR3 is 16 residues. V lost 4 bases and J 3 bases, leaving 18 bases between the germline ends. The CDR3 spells CASSPASSGGTDTQYF. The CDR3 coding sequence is TGTGCCAGCAGCCCGGCGAGCAGCGGAGGTACAGATACGCAGTATTTT.

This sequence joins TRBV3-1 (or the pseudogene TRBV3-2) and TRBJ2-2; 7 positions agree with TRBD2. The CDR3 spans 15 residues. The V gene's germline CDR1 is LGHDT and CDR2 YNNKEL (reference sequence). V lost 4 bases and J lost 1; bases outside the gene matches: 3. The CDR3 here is CASSPSGGNTGELFF. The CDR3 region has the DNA TGTGCCAGCAGCCCTTCGGGGGGGAACACCGGGGAGCTGTTTTTT.

For the CDR3, the DNA is TGTGCCAGCAGCCAAGGACAGATGGGTAACTATGGCTACACCTTC. Residues: CASSQGQMGNYGYTF. This chain connects TRBV5-4 to TRBJ1-2; a weak D match, TRBD1 (6 bases). The CDR3 sequence is 15 residues long. Trimming left V 4 bases short and J 1 base short, with 14 bases between. Germline-derived CDR1 and CDR2 are SGHNT and YYREEE (reference sequence).

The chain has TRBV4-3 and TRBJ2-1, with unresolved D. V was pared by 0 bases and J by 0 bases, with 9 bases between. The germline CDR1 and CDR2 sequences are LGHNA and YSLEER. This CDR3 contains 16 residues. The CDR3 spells CASSQEGLSSYNEQFF. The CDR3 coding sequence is TGCGCCAGCAGCCAAGAGGGCTTGAGCTCCTACAATGAGCAGTTCTTC.

CDR3: CASSHVGLRDEQFF. The CDR3 coding sequence is TGCGCCAGCAGCCATGTCGGTCTGAGGGATGAGCAGTTCTTC. This rearrangement joins TRBV4-1 to TRBJ2-1; the D gene is possibly TRBD2 (5 bases). V lost 3 bases, J lost 8 bases, and 14 bases lay in between. Germline assignment: CDR1 MGHRA and CDR2 YSYEKL. The CDR3 is made up of 14 amino acids.

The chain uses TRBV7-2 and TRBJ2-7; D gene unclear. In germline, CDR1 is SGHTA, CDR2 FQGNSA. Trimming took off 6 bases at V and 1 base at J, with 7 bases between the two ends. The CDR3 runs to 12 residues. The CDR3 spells CASRGLSYEQYF. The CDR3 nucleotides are TGTGCCAGCAGGGGCCTTTCCTACGAGCAGTACTTC.

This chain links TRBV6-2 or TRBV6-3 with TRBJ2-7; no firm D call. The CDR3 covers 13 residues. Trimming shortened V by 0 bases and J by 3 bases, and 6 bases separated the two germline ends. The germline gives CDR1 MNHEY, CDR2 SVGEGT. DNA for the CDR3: TGTGCCAGCAGTTACTCGAACAGCTACGAGCAGTACTTC. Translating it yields CASSYSNSYEQYF.

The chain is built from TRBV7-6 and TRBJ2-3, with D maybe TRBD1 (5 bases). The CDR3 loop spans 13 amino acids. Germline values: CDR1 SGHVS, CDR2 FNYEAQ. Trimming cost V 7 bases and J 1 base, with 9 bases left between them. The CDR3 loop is CASTSTGTDTQYF. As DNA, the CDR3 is TGTGCCAGCACATCGACAGGCACAGATACGCAGTATTTT.

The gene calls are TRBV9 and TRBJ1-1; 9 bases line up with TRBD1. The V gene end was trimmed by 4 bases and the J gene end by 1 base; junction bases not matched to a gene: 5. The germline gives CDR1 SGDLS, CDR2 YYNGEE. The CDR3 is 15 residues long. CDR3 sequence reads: CASSSHRGQNTEAFF. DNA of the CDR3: TGTGCCAGCAGCTCCCACAGGGGGCAGAACACTGAAGCTTTCTTT.

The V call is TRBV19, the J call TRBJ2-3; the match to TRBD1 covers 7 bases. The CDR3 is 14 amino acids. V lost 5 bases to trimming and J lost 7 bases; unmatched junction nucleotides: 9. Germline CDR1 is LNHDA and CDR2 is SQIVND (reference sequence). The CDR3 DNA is TGTGCCAGTAGTGCCCGGGACAGACTTAATACGCAGTATTTT. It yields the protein CASSARDRLNTQYF.

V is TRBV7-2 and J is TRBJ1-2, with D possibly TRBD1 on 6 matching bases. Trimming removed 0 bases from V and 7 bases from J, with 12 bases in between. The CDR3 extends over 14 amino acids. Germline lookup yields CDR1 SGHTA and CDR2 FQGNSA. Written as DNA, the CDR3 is TGTGCCAGCAGCTTAGCGAACAGGGTGTTTGGCTACACCTTC. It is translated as CASSLANRVFGYTF. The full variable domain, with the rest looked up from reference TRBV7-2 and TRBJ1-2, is GAGVSQSPSNKVTEKGKDVELRCDPISGHTALYWYRQSLGQGLEFLIYFQGNSAPDKSGLPSDRFSAERTGGSVSTLTIQRTQQEDSAVYLCASSLANRVFGYTFGSGTRLTVV.

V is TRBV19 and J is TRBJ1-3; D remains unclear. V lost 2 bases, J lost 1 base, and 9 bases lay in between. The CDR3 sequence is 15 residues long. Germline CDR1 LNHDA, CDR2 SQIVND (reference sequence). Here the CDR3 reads CASSITAESGNTIYF. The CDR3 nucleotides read TGTGCCAGTAGTATAACAGCGGAATCTGGAAACACCATATATTTT. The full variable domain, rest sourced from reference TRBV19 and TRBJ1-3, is DGGITQSPKYLFRKEGQNVTLSCEQNLNHDAMYWYRQDPGQGLRLIYYSQIVNDFQKGDIAEGYSVSREKKESFPLTVTSAQKNPTAFYLCASSITAESGNTIYFGEGSWLTVV.

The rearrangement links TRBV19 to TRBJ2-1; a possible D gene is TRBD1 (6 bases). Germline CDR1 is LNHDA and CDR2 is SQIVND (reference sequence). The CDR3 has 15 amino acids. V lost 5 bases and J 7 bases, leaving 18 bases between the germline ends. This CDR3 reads CASSSGAIKRNEQFF. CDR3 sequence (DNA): TGTGCCAGTAGTTCAGGGGCAATTAAAAGGAATGAGCAGTTCTTC. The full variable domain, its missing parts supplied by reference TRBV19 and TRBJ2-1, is DGGITQSPKYLFRKEGQNVTLSCEQNLNHDAMYWYRQDPGQGLRLIYYSQIVNDFQKGDIAEGYSVSREKKESFPLTVTSAQKNPTAFYLCASSSGAIKRNEQFFGPGTRLTVL.

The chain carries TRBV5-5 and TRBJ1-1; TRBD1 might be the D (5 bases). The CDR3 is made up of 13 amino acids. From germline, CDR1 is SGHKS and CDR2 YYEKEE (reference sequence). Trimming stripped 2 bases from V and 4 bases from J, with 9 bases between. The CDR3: CASSLGVGTEAFF. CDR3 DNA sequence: TGTGCCAGCAGCTTAGGGGTCGGCACTGAAGCTTTCTTT.

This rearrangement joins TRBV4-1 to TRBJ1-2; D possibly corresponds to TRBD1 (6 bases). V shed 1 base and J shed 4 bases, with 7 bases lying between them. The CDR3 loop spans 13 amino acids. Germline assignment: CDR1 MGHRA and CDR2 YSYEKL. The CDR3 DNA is TGCGCCAGCAGCCAAGCGGACAGCTATGGCTACACCTTC. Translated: CASSQADSYGYTF.